The 30 T cell receptor beta chains in this list originate from one sample, sequenced in a study of Graves' ophthalmopathy and Graves' hyperthyroidism. Amplification of TCR beta CDR3 regions used RNA transcripts. After a first-round RT-PCR with HTBI primers, a second-round multiplex PCR was run. MiXCR was run by TCRdb on the multiplex PCR reads, yielding one entry per CDR3 protein. The sample holds 210,000 or so distinct CDR3 sequences, around 30% seen once. Material for sequencing was peripheral blood. Source of these receptors: a man aged 45-65 years with Graves' ophthalmopathy.

The V gene is TRBV28, the J gene TRBJ2-7; D may match TRBD1 or TRBD2 (5 bases each). CDR1 and CDR2 (germline): MDHEN, SYDVKM. The germline V and J ends were trimmed by 5 bases and 4 bases, with 15 bases remaining between them. The CDR3 is 14 amino acids. Here the CDR3 DNA reads TGTGCCAGCAGTCTGGGGACGGATTATTACGAGCAGTACTTC. It codes for CASSLGTDYYEQYF. Based on the CDR3 plus reference TRBV28 and TRBJ2-7, the full variable domain is DVKVTQSSRYLVKRTGEKVFLECVQDMDHENMFWYRQDPGLGLRLIYFSYDVKMKEKGDIPEGYSVSREKKERFSLILESASTNQTSMYLCASSLGTDYYEQYFGPGTRLTVT.

This clonotype occurred many times. The chain links TRBV5-1 to TRBJ2-5; D gene uncertain. CDR3 length equals 14 residues. CDR1 and CDR2 (germline): SGHRS, YFSETQ. V lost 0 bases, J lost 5 bases, and 11 bases lay in between. The DNA of the CDR3 is TGCGCCAGCAGCTTGGTGTCCGTCCAGGAGACCCAGTACTTC. This gives the protein CASSLVSVQETQYF.

The chain combines TRBV6-2 or TRBV6-3 with TRBJ2-7; 7 bases fit TRBD2. J was trimmed by 2 bases and V by 1 base; bases with no gene match: 5. The CDR3 covers 15 residues. CDR1 MNHEY and CDR2 SVGEGT come from the germline V gene. Here the CDR3 DNA reads TGTGCCAGCAGTTACTGGCTAGCGGAGACCTACGAGCAGTACTTC. Its translation: CASSYWLAETYEQYF.

The genes are TRBV11-2 and TRBJ2-7; 9 nucleotides agree with TRBD2. In germline, CDR1 is SGHAT, CDR2 FQNNGV. V gave up 0 bases and J gave up 9 bases; unmatched junction bases: 12. This CDR3 has 16 residues. The CDR3 DNA follows: TGTGCCAGCAGCTTAGATGGTGGTAGCGGGAGTATGCGGCAGTACTTC. Its protein is CASSLDGGSGSMRQYF.

The genes are TRBV7-3 and TRBJ2-5, with TRBD2 matching 11 bases. The V gene's germline CDR1 is SGHTA and CDR2 FQGTGA. There are 16 residues in the CDR3. J was trimmed by 1 base and V by 0 bases; bases with no gene match: 1. CDR3 in amino acids: CASSLTGTSGQETQYF. Written as DNA, the CDR3 is TGTGCCAGCAGCTTAACCGGGACTAGCGGCCAAGAGACCCAGTACTTC.

This clonotype showed up many times. The rearrangement links TRBV6-1 to TRBJ2-7; tentatively, D is TRBD2 (6 bases). CDR3 length equals 15 residues. The germline V and J ends were trimmed by 6 bases and 0 bases, with 15 bases remaining between them. The germline gives CDR1 MNHNS, CDR2 SASEGT. CDR3 nucleotides: TGTGCCAGCAGGGAGGCTAGCGCTAGCTCCTACGAGCAGTACTTC. Protein sequence: CASREASASSYEQYF.

This clonotype has at least ten counts. The rearrangement links TRBV7-2 to TRBJ2-2, with TRBD1 matching 10 bases. Germline lookup yields CDR1 SGHTA and CDR2 FQGNSA. The V and J ends lost 6 bases and 4 bases, in that order; junction bases with no gene match: 5. The CDR3 sequence is 15 residues long. The CDR3 DNA sequence: TGTGCCAGCAGGCGGACAGGGGGGGCCACCGGGGAGCTGTTTTTT. Its translation is CASRRTGGATGELFF.

This clonotype was detected many times. CDR3 DNA: TGTGCCAGCAGCGAAGGGACGGACTTCTCCTACGAGCAGTACTTC. It yields the protein CASSEGTDFSYEQYF. The chain recombines TRBV9 with TRBJ2-7; D is possibly TRBD1 or TRBD2 (5 bases each). Trimming stripped 3 bases from V and 0 bases from J, with 13 bases between. Germline loops: CDR1 SGDLS, CDR2 YYNGEE. There are 15 residues in the CDR3. Drawing the rest from reference TRBV9 and TRBJ2-7, the complete variable domain is DSGVTQTPKHLITATGQRVTLRCSPRSGDLSVYWYQQSLDQGLQFLIQYYNGEERAKGNILERFSAQQFPDLHSELNLSSLELGDSALYFCASSEGTDFSYEQYFGPGTRLTVT.

J is TRBJ1-1 and V is TRBV6-5, with a weak D call TRBD1 (5 bases). The V gene's germline CDR1 is MNHEY and CDR2 SVGAGI. Trimming removed 2 bases from V and 7 bases from J, with 17 bases in between. This CDR3 has 15 residues. CDR3 sequence: CASSYTSTDRVEAFF. The CDR3 region has the DNA TGTGCCAGCAGTTACACCAGCACCGACAGAGTTGAAGCTTTCTTT.

V gene TRBV11-3 combines with J gene TRBJ2-7, with a tentative D call TRBD2 (5 bases). The germline V gene encodes CDR1 SGHNT and CDR2 YENEEA. The ends were cut back, 5 bases at V and 7 bases at J, with 9 bases in the middle. The CDR3 loop spans 11 amino acids. DNA for the CDR3: TGTGCCAGCAGCGAAAGCGGTGAGCAGTACTTC. Translating it yields CASSESGEQYF.

Many counts were recorded for this clonotype. The genes are TRBV2 and TRBJ2-7; TRBD1 matches at 12 bases. Germline V gene sequence: CDR1 SNHLY, CDR2 FYNNEI. This CDR3 is built from 16 residues. The ends lost 3 bases at V and 5 bases at J; junction bases unmatched: 8. The chain's CDR3 is CASSERDRGQVNEQYF. DNA for the CDR3: TGTGCCAGCAGTGAGAGGGACAGGGGGCAAGTAAACGAGCAGTACTTC.

This clonotype was recorded at least ten times. The genes are TRBV28 and TRBJ2-7, with D unclear. The CDR3 has 15 residues. V shed 6 bases and J shed 4 bases, with 19 bases lying between them. CDR1 is MDHEN, CDR2 SYDVKM, per germline. The DNA for the CDR3 is TGTGCCAGCAGGTCCGCCCGTACCCTAGTTTACGAGCAGTACTTC. Translation gives CASRSARTLVYEQYF.

This clonotype has a count of ten or more. The rearrangement links TRBV5-1 to TRBJ2-2, with a tentative D call TRBD1 (5 bases). The V gene's germline CDR1 is SGHRS and CDR2 YFSETQ. Trimming removed 1 base at V and 2 bases at J, with 12 bases between. The CDR3 is made up of 16 amino acids. The CDR3 is CASSLNPGSNTGELFF. The DNA for the CDR3 is TGCGCCAGCAGCTTGAATCCAGGGTCCAACACCGGGGAGCTGTTTTTT.

This clonotype appeared many times. The chain uses TRBV2 and TRBJ2-7; 8 nucleotides match TRBD2. Germline loops: CDR1 SNHLY, CDR2 FYNNEI. Trimming took 6 bases from V and 4 from J; bases not matched to a gene: 11. This CDR3 region has 15 residues. The CDR3 here is CASRETGLEAYEQYF. The DNA of the CDR3 is TGTGCCAGCAGGGAGACGGGACTAGAGGCATACGAGCAGTACTTC.

This clonotype was seen at least ten times. The chain is built from TRBV6-1 and TRBJ2-7; 8 positions agree with TRBD1. Per germline, CDR1 MNHNS and CDR2 SASEGT. CDR3 length equals 13 residues. V dropped 5 bases and J dropped 7; count of bases not matched to a gene: 7. DNA of the CDR3: TGTGCCAGCAGTAAAGACAGGGGTTCGGAGCAGTACTTC. This codes for CASSKDRGSEQYF.

This clonotype was counted between two and nine times. The chain links TRBV12-3 or TRBV12-4 to TRBJ1-1; no definite D call. The CDR3 is made up of 12 amino acids. Trimming pared 6 bases from V and 7 bases from J, leaving 12 bases between. This CDR3 reads CASRLDGGEAFF. Written as DNA, the CDR3 is TGTGCCAGCAGGCTTGACGGAGGTGAAGCTTTCTTT.

Note on this clonotype: A much larger clone sits a single nucleotide away, making a read error possible. The chain uses TRBV14 and TRBJ2-7; 9 positions match TRBD1. This CDR3 spans 17 amino acids. J was trimmed by 5 bases and V by 0 bases; bases with no gene match: 11. From germline, CDR1 is SGHDN and CDR2 FVKESK. The CDR3 DNA sequence: TGTGCCAGCAGCCAAGAATCCGGGACAGGGAGTAGCCACGAGCAGTACTTC. Protein: CASSQESGTGSSHEQYF.

The CDR3 is CASSRGGGRYTEAFF. CDR3 coding DNA: TGTGCCAGCTCCCGCGGAGGGGGCAGGTACACTGAAGCTTTCTTT. The chain recombines TRBV18 with TRBJ1-1; 7 bases are a match to TRBD1. V lost 6 bases, J lost 3 bases, and 10 bases stayed unmatched. There are 15 residues in the CDR3. Germline V gives CDR1 KGHSH, CDR2 LQKENI.

The V gene is TRBV7-2, the J gene TRBJ1-6, with TRBD1 identical over 7 bases. The germline V gene has CDR1 SGHTA and CDR2 FQGNSA. V dropped 5 bases and J dropped 5; count of bases not matched to a gene: 3. The CDR3 totals 14 residues. CDR3 sequence reads: CASSPQGDNSPLHF. The CDR3, as DNA: TGTGCCAGCAGCCCCCAGGGGGATAATTCACCCCTCCACTTT.

The chain links TRBV27 to TRBJ2-2; 9 positions match TRBD1. V shed 4 bases, J shed 7 bases, and the junction held 4 bases outside the gene matches. Germline CDR1 is MNHEY and CDR2 is SMNVEV (reference sequence). This CDR3 has 14 residues. CDR3 sequence (DNA): TGTGCCAGCAGTTCCACGACAGGGGGCGGGGAGCTGTTTTTT. Its translation: CASSSTTGGGELFF.

CDR3 sequence reads: CASRWEGGSQPQHF. The CDR3 DNA reads as TGTGCCAGTAGGTGGGAAGGAGGATCGCAGCCCCAGCATTTT. The V gene is TRBV19, the J gene TRBJ1-5; unclear D gene. Looked up from germline, CDR1 is LNHDA and CDR2 is SQIVND (reference sequence). The CDR3 loop spans 14 amino acids. V dropped 6 bases and J dropped 7 bases, with 16 bases sitting between them.

This clonotype was picked up many times. The genes are TRBV29-1 and TRBJ2-2, with 7 nucleotides matching TRBD1. Germline values: CDR1 SQVTM, CDR2 ANQGSEA. With V trimmed by 7 bases and J by 1 base, 3 bases remained unmatched. This CDR3 comprises 13 residues. DNA of the CDR3: TGCAGCGCTGACAGGGAGAACACCGGGGAGCTGTTTTTT. As protein: CSADRENTGELFF.

This clonotype was detected many times. CDR3 in DNA: TGTGCCAGCAGTTCTTCTAAAGGAGGGTTAACCTACGAGCAGTACTTC. As protein: CASSSSKGGLTYEQYF. The chain carries TRBV6-5 and TRBJ2-7; maybe TRBD2 (6 bases). Germline values: CDR1 MNHEY, CDR2 SVGAGI. The CDR3 is made up of 16 amino acids. Deletions cut 4 bases from V and 2 bases from J, with 18 bases between.

This clonotype was recorded many times. The chain uses TRBV29-1 and TRBJ1-3; no firm D call. V was pared by 5 bases and J by 0 bases, with 11 bases between. Germline V lookup: CDR1 SQVTM, CDR2 ANQGSEA. This CDR3 is built from 14 residues. The CDR3 protein is CSVNTAHSGNTIYF. DNA for the CDR3: TGCAGCGTTAACACAGCTCACTCTGGAAACACCATATATTTT.

In this sample, this clonotype turned up many times. V gene TRBV12-3 or TRBV12-4 combines with J gene TRBJ1-1; unclear D gene. This CDR3 is built from 13 residues. The V end lost 1 base, the J end lost 1 base, and 4 bases lay between the germline ends. The CDR3 is CASSLVENTEAFF. The CDR3 DNA is TGTGCCAGCAGTTTAGTAGAGAACACTGAAGCTTTCTTT.

A single count supports this clonotype. This chain connects TRBV6-5 to TRBJ2-5, with TRBD1 matching over 12 bases. Trimming removed 2 bases from V and 4 bases from J; junction bases left unmatched: 5. Germline V gene sequence: CDR1 MNHEY, CDR2 SVGAGI. There are 16 residues in the CDR3. The CDR3 DNA sequence: TGTGCCAGCAGTTACCCAGGGACAGGGGGCTTAGAGACCCAGTACTTC. This sequence encodes CASSYPGTGGLETQYF.

This clonotype has ten or more counts. The chain joins TRBV13 to TRBJ1-2; maybe TRBD1 (6 bases). Between the trimmed V and J ends, which lost 2 bases and 4 bases, there was a span of 14 bases. Per the germline V gene, CDR1 is PRHDT and CDR2 is FYEKMQ (reference sequence). The CDR3 length is 15 residues. The CDR3 protein is CASSLTGGDLYGYTF. DNA of the CDR3: TGTGCCAGCAGCTTAACGGGGGGCGATCTCTATGGCTACACCTTC.

This clonotype was seen at least ten times. The chain carries TRBV14 and TRBJ1-1, with 7 bases lining up with TRBD1. V shed 0 bases, J shed 0 bases, and the junction held 4 bases outside the gene matches. This CDR3 is built from 16 residues. Germline values: CDR1 SGHDN, CDR2 FVKESK. The DNA of the CDR3 is TGTGCCAGCAGCCAAGATAGAGGGGGCTTGAACACTGAAGCTTTCTTT. This codes for CASSQDRGGLNTEAFF.

The chain carries TRBV6-5 and TRBJ1-6; D is uncertain. The germline gives CDR1 MNHEY, CDR2 SVGAGI. Trimming shortened V by 4 bases and J by 4 bases, and 11 bases separated the two germline ends. The CDR3 is made up of 15 amino acids. The CDR3 region is CASSWTDTYNSPLHF. The CDR3 coding sequence is TGTGCCAGCAGTTGGACTGACACTTATAATTCACCCCTCCACTTT.

This clonotype was seen a few times. This rearrangement joins TRBV20-1 to TRBJ1-2, with unresolved D. The germline CDR1 and CDR2 sequences are DFQATT and SNEGSKA (reference sequence). CDR3 length equals 16 residues. V gave up 3 bases and J gave up 1 base, with 18 bases separating them. DNA for the CDR3: TGCAGTGCTAGCCCCCTAGGACGGAGGTTTAACTATGGCTACACCTTC. Amino acid sequence: CSASPLGRRFNYGYTF.